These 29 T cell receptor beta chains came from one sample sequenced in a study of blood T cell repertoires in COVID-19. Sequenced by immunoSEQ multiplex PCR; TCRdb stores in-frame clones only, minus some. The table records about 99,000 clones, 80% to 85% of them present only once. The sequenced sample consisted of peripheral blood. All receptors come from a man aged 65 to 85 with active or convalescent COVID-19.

The chain's CDR3 is CASSRFSGGNQETQYF. DNA for the CDR3: TGCGCCAGCAGCCGATTCAGCGGGGGCAACCAAGAGACCCAGTACTTC. This chain links TRBV5-1 with TRBJ2-5; 8 bases match TRBD2. The CDR3 is 16 amino acids. J lost 0 bases, V lost 4 bases, and 8 bases had no gene match. Per the germline V gene, CDR1 is SGHRS and CDR2 is YFSETQ.

Here the CDR3 reads CASSTGFKNYGYTF. CDR3 coding DNA: TGTGCCAGCAGTACAGGGTTTAAAAACTATGGCTACACCTTC. The J gene is TRBJ1-2, the V gene TRBV28; D perhaps matches TRBD1 (6 bases). The CDR3 totals 14 residues. Germline V gene sequence: CDR1 MDHEN, CDR2 SYDVKM. V was cut by 5 bases and J by 2 bases, with 12 bases left in between.

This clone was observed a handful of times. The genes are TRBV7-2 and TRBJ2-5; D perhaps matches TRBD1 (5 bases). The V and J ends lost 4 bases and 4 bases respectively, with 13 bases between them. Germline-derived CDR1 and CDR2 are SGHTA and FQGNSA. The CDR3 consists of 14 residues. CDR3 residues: CASSSPPGLETQYF. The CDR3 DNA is TGTGCCAGCAGCTCCCCCCCAGGGCTAGAGACCCAGTACTTC.

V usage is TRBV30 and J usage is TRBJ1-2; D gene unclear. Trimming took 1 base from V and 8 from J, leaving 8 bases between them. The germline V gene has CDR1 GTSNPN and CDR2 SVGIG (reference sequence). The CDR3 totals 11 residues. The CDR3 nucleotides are TGTGCCTGGAGTGCCGGGGAGGGCTACACCTTC. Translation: CAWSAGEGYTF.

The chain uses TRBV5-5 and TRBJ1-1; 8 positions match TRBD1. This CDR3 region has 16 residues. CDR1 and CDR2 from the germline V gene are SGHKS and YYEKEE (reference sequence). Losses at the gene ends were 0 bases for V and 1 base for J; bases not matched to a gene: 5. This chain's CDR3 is CASSLGRTGWNTEAFF. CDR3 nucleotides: TGTGCCAGCAGCTTGGGGAGGACAGGGTGGAACACTGAAGCTTTCTTT.

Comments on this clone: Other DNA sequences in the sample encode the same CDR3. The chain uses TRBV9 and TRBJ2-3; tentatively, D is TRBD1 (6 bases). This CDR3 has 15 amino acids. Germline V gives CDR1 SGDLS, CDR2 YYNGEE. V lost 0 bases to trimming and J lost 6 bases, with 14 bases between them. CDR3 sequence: CASSVAGGRGDTQYF. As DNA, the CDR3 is TGTGCCAGCAGCGTAGCTGGGGGTAGGGGGGATACGCAGTATTTT.

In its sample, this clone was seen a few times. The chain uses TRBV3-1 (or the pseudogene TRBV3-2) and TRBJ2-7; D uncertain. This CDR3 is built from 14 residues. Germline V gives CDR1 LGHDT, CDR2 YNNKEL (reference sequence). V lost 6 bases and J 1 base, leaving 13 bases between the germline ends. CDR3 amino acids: CASSGVSWSYEQYF. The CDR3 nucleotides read TGTGCCAGCAGTGGAGTCAGTTGGTCCTACGAGCAGTACTTC.

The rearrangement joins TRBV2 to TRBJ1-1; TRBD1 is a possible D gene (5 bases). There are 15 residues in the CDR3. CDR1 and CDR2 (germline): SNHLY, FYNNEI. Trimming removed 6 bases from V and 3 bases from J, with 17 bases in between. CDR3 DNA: TGTGCCAGCAGACGGGTCGGGGAGGGGTACACTGAAGCTTTCTTT. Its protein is CASRRVGEGYTEAFF.

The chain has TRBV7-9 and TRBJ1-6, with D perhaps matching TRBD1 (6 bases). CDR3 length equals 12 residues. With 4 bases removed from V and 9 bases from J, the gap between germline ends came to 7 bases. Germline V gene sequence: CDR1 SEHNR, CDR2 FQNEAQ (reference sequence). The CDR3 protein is CASSSGVSPLHF. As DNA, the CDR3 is TGTGCCAGCAGCTCAGGGGTTTCACCCCTCCACTTT.

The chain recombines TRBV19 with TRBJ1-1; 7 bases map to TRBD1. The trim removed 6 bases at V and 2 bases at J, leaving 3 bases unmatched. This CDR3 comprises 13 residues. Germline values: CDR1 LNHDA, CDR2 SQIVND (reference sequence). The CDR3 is CASRWTGNTEAFF. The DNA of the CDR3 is TGTGCCAGTAGATGGACAGGTAACACTGAAGCTTTCTTT.

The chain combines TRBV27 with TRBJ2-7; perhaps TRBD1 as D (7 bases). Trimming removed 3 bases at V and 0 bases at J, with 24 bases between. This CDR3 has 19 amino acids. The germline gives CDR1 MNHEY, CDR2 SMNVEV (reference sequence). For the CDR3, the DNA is TGTGCCAGCAGTTTCCGTTGGAGGGGGCAACAGGTCCTCTCCTACGAGCAGTACTTC. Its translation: CASSFRWRGQQVLSYEQYF.

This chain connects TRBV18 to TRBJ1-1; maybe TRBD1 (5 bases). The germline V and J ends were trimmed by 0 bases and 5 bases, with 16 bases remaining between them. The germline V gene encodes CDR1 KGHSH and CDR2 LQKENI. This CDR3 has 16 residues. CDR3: CASSPPNGGVRTEAFF. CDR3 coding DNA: TGTGCCAGCTCACCACCGAATGGAGGGGTACGAACTGAAGCTTTCTTT.

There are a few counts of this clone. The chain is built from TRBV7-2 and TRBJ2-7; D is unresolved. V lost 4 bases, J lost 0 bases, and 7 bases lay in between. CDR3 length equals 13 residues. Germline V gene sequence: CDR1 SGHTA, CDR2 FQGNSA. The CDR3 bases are TGTGCCAGCAGCTCCACAGTCTCCTACGAGCAGTACTTC. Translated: CASSSTVSYEQYF.

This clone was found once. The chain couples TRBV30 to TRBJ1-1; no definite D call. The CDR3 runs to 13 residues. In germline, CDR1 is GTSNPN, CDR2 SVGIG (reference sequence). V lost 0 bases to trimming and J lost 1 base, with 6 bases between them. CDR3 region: CAWSVGANTEAFF. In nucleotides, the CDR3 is TGTGCCTGGAGTGTAGGAGCGAACACTGAAGCTTTCTTT.

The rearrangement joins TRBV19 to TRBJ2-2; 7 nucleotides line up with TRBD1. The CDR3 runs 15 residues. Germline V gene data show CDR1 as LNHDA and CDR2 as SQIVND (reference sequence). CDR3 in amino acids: CAVSRGQPNTGELFF. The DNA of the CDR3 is TGTGCGGTATCAAGGGGGCAGCCAAACACCGGGGAGCTGTTTTTT.

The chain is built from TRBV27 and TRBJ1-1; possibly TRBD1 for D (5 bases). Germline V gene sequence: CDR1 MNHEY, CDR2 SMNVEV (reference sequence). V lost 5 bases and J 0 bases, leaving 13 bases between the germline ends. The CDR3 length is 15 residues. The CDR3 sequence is CASSTRQTMNTEAFF. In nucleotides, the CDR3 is TGTGCCAGCAGTACCCGACAGACAATGAACACTGAAGCTTTCTTT.

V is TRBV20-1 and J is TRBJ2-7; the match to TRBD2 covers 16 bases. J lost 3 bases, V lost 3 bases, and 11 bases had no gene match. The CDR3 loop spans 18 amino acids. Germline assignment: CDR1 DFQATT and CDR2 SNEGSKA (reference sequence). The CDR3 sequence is CSASGTGTSGGALYEQYF. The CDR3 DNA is TGCAGTGCTAGTGGTACCGGGACTAGCGGGGGGGCCCTCTACGAGCAGTACTTC.

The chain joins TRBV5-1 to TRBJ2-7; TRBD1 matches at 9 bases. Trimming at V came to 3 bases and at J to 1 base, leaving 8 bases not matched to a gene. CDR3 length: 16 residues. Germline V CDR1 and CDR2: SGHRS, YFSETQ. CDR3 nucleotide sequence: TGCGCCAGCAGCTCCGCTCCAGGACAGGGGTCCTACGAGCAGTACTTC. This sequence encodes CASSSAPGQGSYEQYF.

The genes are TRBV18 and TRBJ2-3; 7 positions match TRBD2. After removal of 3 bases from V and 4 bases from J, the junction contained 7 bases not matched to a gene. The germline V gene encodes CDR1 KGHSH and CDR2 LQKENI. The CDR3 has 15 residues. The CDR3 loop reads CASSPSGGGADTQYF. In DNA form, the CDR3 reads TGTGCCAGCTCACCTTCCGGGGGAGGGGCAGATACGCAGTATTTT.

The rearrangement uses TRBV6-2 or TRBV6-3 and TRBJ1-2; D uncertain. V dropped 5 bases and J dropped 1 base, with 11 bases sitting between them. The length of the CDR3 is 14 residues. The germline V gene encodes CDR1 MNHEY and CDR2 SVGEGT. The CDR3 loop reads CASSLSSLNYGYTF. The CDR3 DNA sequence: TGTGCCAGCAGTCTTTCCTCACTTAACTATGGCTACACCTTC.

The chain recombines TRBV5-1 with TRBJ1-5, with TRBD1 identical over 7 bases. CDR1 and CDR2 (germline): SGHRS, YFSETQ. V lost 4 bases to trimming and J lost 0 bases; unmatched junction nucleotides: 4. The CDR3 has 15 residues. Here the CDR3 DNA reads TGCGCCAGCAGCGAAGGGACAGTTAGCAATCAGCCCCAGCATTTT. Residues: CASSEGTVSNQPQHF.

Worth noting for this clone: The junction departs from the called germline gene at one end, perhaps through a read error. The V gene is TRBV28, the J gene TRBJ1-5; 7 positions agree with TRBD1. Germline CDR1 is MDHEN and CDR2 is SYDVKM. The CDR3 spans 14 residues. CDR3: CASSLTGPYQSQHF. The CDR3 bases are TGTGCCAGCAGCCTGACAGGGCCCTATCAGTCCCAGCATTTT.

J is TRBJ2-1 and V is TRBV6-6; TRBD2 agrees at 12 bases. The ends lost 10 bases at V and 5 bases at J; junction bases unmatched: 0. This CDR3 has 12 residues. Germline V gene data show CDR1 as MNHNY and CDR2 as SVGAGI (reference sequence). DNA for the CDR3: TGTGCCACTAGCGGGGGGGACAATGAGCAGTTCTTC. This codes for CATSGGDNEQFF.

CDR3 sequence: CASSEGQGYPRGHNSPLHF. The CDR3 DNA is TGTGCCAGCAGCGAGGGACAGGGTTATCCAAGGGGCCATAATTCACCCCTCCACTTT. The chain has TRBV2 and TRBJ1-6; TRBD1 matches 9 bases. Germline V gives CDR1 SNHLY, CDR2 FYNNEI. The CDR3 contains 19 residues. The trim removed 6 bases at V and 5 bases at J, leaving 17 bases unmatched.

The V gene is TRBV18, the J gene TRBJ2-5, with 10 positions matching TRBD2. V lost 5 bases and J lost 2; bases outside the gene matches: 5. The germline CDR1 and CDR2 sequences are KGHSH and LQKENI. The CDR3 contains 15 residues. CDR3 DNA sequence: TGTGCCAGCTCATCCGGACTAGCGGCACAAGAGACCCAGTACTTC. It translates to CASSSGLAAQETQYF.

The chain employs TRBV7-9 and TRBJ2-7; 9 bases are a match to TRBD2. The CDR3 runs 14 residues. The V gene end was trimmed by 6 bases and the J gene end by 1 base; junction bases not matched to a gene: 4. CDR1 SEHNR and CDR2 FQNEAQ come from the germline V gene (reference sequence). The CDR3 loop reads CASREAGGSYEQYF. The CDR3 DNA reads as TGTGCCAGCAGGGAAGCGGGGGGTTCCTACGAGCAGTACTTC.

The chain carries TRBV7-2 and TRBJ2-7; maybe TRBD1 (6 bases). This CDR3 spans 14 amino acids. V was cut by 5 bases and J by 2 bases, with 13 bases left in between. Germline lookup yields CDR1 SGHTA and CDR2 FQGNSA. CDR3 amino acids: CASSPHGTTYEQYF. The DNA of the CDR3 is TGTGCCAGCAGCCCACACGGGACAACCTACGAGCAGTACTTC. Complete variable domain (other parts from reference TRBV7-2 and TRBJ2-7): GAGVSQSPSNKVTEKGKDVELRCDPISGHTALYWYRQSLGQGLEFLIYFQGNSAPDKSGLPSDRFSAERTGGSVSTLTIQRTQQEDSAVYLCASSPHGTTYEQYFGPGTRLTVT.

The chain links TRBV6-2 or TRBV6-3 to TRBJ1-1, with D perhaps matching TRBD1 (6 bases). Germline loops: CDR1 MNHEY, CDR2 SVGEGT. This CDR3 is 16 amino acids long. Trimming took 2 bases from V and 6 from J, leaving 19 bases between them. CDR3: CASSYPGGGTQAEAFF. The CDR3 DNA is TGTGCCAGCAGTTACCCCGGGGGAGGGACACAAGCTGAAGCTTTCTTT.

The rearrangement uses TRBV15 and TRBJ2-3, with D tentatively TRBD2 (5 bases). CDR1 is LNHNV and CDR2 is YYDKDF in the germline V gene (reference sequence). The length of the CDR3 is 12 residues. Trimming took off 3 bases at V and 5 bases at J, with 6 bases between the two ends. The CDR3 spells CATSSRGDTQYF. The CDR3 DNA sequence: TGTGCCACCAGCAGTCGGGGAGATACGCAGTATTTT.